This T cell receptor (beta chain) appears in the sequencing data of a study of blood T cell repertoires in COVID-19. The CDR3 runs 19 residues. The V end was cut by 3 bases, the J end by 2 bases, with 23 bases between. Germline V gene data show CDR1 as WNHNN and CDR2 as SYGVQD (reference sequence). Sequencing used immunoSEQ multiplex PCR; TCRdb keeps in-frame clones, though not all of them. The table lists under 500,000 clones, 85% to 90% of them singletons. The specimen was peripheral blood. The TCR was taken from a woman in her 30s with acute or convalescent COVID-19. The genes are TRBV10-1 and TRBJ1-5; D perhaps matches TRBD1 (6 bases). CDR3 amino acids: CASSEPGRTGSPCNQPQHF. The CDR3 DNA follows: TGCGCCAGCAGTGAACCGGGACGAACAGGGTCCCCCTGCAATCAGCCCCAGCATTTT.